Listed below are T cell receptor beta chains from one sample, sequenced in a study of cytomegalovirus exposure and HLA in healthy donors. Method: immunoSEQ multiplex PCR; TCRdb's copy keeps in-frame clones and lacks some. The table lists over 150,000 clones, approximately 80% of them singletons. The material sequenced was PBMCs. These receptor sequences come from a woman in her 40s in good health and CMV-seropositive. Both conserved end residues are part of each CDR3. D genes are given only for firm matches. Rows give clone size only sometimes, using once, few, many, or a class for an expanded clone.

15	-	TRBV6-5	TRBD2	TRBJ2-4	TGTGCCAGCAGGCCGGGACTAGTAGCCAAAAACATTCAGTACTTC	CASRPGLVAKNIQYF
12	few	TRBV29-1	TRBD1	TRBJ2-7	TGCAGCGTAGGACAGGGAGAATACGAGCAGTACTTC	CSVGQGEYEQYF
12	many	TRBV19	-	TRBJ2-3	TGTGCCAGTAGTATGAGTGGAGATACGCAGTATTTT	CASSMSGDTQYF
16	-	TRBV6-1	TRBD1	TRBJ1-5	TGTGCCAGCAGTGAAAATCGTCAGGGGGCAAATCAGCCCCAGCATTTT	CASSENRQGANQPQHF
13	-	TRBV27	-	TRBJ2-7	TGTGCCAGCAGGGATGCGGGACTCCAAGAGCAGTACTTC	CASRDAGLQEQYF
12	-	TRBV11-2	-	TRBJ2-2	TGTGCCAGCAGCCCCCCGACCGGGGAGCTGTTTTTT	CASSPPTGELFF
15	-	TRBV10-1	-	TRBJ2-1	TGCGCCAGCAGTGAGGTCGGGGGTCGCGGCAATGAGCAGTTCTTC	CASSEVGGRGNEQFF
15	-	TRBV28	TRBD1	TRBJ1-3	TGTGCCAGCACCATCCGGGACAGGTTTGGAAACACCATATATTTT	CASTIRDRFGNTIYF
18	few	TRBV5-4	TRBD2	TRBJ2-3	TGTGCCAGCAGCTTGCTGACTAGCGGGAGAGGTTACGCAGATACGCAGTATTTT	CASSLLTSGRGYADTQYF
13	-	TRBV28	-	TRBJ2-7	TGTGCCAGCAGTTTCTGGAGAGCCTACGAGCAGTACTTC	CASSFWRAYEQYF
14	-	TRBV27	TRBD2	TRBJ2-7	TGTGCCAGCCGAAAACTAGCGGGAGTCCGGGAGCAGTACTTC	CASRKLAGVREQYF
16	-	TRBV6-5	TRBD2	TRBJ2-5	TGTGCCAGCAGTTTTGGGACTAGCGGGAGTCGTGAGACCCAGTACTTC	CASSFGTSGSRETQYF
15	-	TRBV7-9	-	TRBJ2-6	TGTGCCAGCAGCTTAGGCGGCTGGGGGGCCAACGTCCTGACTTTC	CASSLGGWGANVLTF
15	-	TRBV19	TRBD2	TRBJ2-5	TGTGCCAGTAGTCTAACTAGCGGGTACCAAGAGACCCAGTACTTC	CASSLTSGYQETQYF
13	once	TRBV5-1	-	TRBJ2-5	TGCGCCAGCAGCTCGACAGGCCAAGAGACCCAGTACTTC	CASSSTGQETQYF
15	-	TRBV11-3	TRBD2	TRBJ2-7	TGTGCCAGCAGCAATCTAGCGGGGTCCTCCTACGAGCAGTACTTC	CASSNLAGSSYEQYF
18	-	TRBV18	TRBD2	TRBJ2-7	TGTGCCAGCTCACCCGGGACTAGCGGGCGATCTCGCCTGGACGAGCAGTACTTC	CASSPGTSGRSRLDEQYF
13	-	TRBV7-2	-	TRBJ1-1	TGTGCCAGCAGCTTATCGTTGAACACTGAAGCTTTCTTT	CASSLSLNTEAFF
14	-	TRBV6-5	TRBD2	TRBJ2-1	TGTGCCAGCAGACCGGGACTAGCGTTCAATGAGCAGTTCTTC	CASRPGLAFNEQFF
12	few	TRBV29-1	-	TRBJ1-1	TGCAGCGTTGGATGGGGCGGCACTGAAGCTTTCTTT	CSVGWGGTEAFF
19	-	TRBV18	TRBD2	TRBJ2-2	TGTGCCAGCTCATCTTTAGGACTAGCGGGAGTTAACAAGGCCGGGGAGCTGTTTTTT	CASSSLGLAGVNKAGELFF
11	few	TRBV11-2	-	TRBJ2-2	TGTGCCAGCAGCCGCGCCGGGGAGCTGTTTTTT	CASSRAGELFF